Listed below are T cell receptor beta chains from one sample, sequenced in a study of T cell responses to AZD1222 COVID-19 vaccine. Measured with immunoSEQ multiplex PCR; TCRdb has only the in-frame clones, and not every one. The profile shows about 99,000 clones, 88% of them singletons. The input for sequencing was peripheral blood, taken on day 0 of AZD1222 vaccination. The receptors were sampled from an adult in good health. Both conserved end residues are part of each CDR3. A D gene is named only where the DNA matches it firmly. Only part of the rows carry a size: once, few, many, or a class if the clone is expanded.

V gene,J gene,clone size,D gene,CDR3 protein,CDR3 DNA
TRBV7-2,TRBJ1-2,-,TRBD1,CASSSSGTDNYGYTF,TGTGCCAGCAGCTCCTCCGGGACAGATAACTATGGCTACACCTTC
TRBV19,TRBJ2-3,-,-,CASSRTGTPSTDTQYF,TGTGCCAGTAGTAGAACCGGGACACCTAGCACAGATACGCAGTATTTT
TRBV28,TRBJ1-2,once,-,CASSLSQGSRGYTF,TGTGCCAGCAGTTTAAGTCAGGGGAGTCGTGGCTACACCTTC
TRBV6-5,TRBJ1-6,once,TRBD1,CASNPGQGNSPLHF,TGTGCCAGCAATCCGGGACAGGGAAATTCACCCCTCCACTTT
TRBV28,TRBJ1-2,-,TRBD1,CASRGQNYGYTF,TGTGCCAGCAGGGGACAGAACTATGGCTACACCTTC
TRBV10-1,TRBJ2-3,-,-,CASSERSSTDTQYF,TGCGCCAGCAGTGAGCGAAGTTCCACAGATACGCAGTATTTT
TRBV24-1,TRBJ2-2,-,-,CATSERSSGTPTGELFF,TGTGCCACCAGTGAGCGTAGTTCCGGGACACCCACCGGGGAGCTGTTTTTT
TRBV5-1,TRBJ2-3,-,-,CASSSGLTDTQYF,TGCGCCAGCAGCTCAGGGCTTACAGATACGCAGTATTTT
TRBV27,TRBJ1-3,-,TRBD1,CASSRLGTGAGNTIYF,TGTGCCAGCAGCCGGCTCGGGACAGGGGCTGGAAACACCATATATTTT
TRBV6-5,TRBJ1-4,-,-,CASSRRTNEKLFF,TGTGCCAGCAGCCGACGGACTAATGAAAAACTGTTTTTT
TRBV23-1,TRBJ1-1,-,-,CASRVPGKHTEAFF,TGCGCCAGCAGGGTACCAGGGAAGCACACTGAAGCTTTCTTT
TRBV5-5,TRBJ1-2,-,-,CASSLVLDGRLGYTF,TGTGCCAGCAGCTTGGTCTTGGACGGCCGGTTAGGCTACACCTTC
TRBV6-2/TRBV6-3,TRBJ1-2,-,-,CASSYGLYGYTF,TGTGCCAGCAGTTATGGACTATATGGCTACACCTTC
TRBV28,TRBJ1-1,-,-,CASSFSRPKNTEAFF,TGTGCCAGCAGTTTCTCCAGGCCTAAGAACACTGAAGCTTTCTTT
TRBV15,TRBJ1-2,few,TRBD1,CATSRGSTGYGYTF,TGTGCCACCAGCAGAGGCTCGACAGGGTATGGCTACACCTTC
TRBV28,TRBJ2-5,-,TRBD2,CASTQYREAQYF,TGTGCCAGCACTCAATATCGGGAGGCCCAGTACTTC
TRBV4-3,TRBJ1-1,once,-,CASSQQSGTLTEAFF,TGCGCCAGCAGCCAACAATCGGGGACGCTAACTGAGGCTTTCTTT
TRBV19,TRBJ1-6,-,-,CASSDSRGSNSPLHF,TGTGCCAGTAGTGATTCCCGGGGCAGCAATTCACCCCTCCACTTT
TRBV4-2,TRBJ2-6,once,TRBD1,CASSTLGQGANVLTF,TGTGCCAGCAGCACCCTGGGACAGGGGGCCAACGTCCTGACTTTC
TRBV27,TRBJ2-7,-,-,CASSLRQAHGYEQYF,TGTGCCAGCAGTTTAAGACAGGCCCATGGGTACGAGCAGTACTTC
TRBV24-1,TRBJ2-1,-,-,CATSDTGERVHEQFF,TGTGCCACCAGTGATACGGGGGAGAGGGTCCATGAGCAGTTCTTC
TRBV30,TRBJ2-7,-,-,CAWRSKGQRASYEQYF,TGTGCCTGGAGATCCAAGGGCCAGCGGGCATCCTACGAGCAGTACTTC
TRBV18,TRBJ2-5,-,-,CASSPPIRGREQETQYF,TGTGCCAGCTCACCCCCGATAAGAGGGCGAGAACAAGAGACCCAGTACTTC
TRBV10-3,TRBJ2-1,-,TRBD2,CAISPGLASHEQFF,TGTGCCATCAGCCCGGGACTAGCGTCCCATGAGCAGTTCTTC
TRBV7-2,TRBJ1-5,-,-,CASGRDNNQPQHF,TGTGCCAGCGGCCGAGACAACAATCAGCCCCAGCATTTT
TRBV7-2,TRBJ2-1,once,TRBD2,CASSLQTGGNEQFF,TGTGCCAGCAGCTTACAAACGGGAGGGAATGAGCAGTTCTTC
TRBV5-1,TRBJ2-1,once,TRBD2,CASSLLAGGRNEQFF,TGCGCCAGCAGCCTACTAGCGGGAGGTAGGAATGAGCAGTTCTTC
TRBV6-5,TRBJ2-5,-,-,CASSSWGAETQYF,TGTGCCAGCAGTTCGTGGGGGGCTGAGACCCAGTACTTC
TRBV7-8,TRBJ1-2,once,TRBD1,CASSSYRGENYGYTF,TGTGCCAGCAGCTCCTACAGGGGGGAGAACTATGGCTACACCTTC
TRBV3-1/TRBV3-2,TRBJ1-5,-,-,CASSQAQGIGQPQHF,TGTGCCAGCAGCCAAGCCCAGGGGATTGGGCAGCCCCAGCATTTT
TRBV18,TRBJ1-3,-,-,CASSPLLGEFGNTIYF,TGTGCCAGCTCACCACTGCTTGGGGAATTTGGAAACACCATATATTTT
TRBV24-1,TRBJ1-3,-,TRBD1,CATSDSRTGDYGNTIYF,TGTGCCACCAGTGATTCAAGGACAGGGGATTATGGAAACACCATATATTTT
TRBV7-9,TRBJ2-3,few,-,CASSGRLLDTQYF,TGTGCCAGCAGCGGTAGACTGTTAGATACGCAGTATTTT
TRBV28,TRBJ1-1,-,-,CASSLGGHRAMNTEAFF,TGTGCCAGCAGTTTAGGGGGTCACCGCGCGATGAACACTGAAGCTTTCTTT
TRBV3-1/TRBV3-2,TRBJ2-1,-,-,CASSQRDSYNEQFF,TGTGCCAGCAGCCAAAGGGATAGCTACAATGAGCAGTTCTTC
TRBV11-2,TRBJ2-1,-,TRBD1,CASSPGTGRHNEQFF,TGTGCCAGCAGCCCAGGGACAGGGAGGCACAATGAGCAGTTCTTC
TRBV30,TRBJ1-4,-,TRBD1,CAWRGTGPEKLFF,TGTGCCTGGAGAGGGACAGGGCCTGAAAAACTGTTTTTT
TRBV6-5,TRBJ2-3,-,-,CASSYSKSGRTDTQYF,TGTGCCAGCAGTTACTCGAAATCGGGACGCACAGATACGCAGTATTTT
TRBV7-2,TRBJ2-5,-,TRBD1,CASSASGTGVKTQYF,TGTGCCAGCAGCGCCTCCGGGACAGGAGTTAAGACCCAGTACTTC
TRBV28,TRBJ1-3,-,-,CASSFLTEPGNTIYF,TGTGCCAGCAGTTTCTTGACAGAGCCTGGAAACACCATATATTTT
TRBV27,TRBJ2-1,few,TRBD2,CASSFRGGNYNEQFF,TGTGCCAGCAGTTTCCGGGGGGGAAACTACAATGAGCAGTTCTTC
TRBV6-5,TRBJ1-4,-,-,CASSYSQGRGSEKLFF,TGTGCCAGCAGTTACTCGCAGGGGCGCGGAAGTGAAAAACTGTTTTTT
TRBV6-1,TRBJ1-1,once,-,CASSDKGALNTEAFF,TGTGCCAGCAGTGACAAAGGGGCTCTGAACACTGAAGCTTTCTTT
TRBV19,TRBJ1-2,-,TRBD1,CASSPADRVRYGYTF,TGTGCCAGTAGTCCCGCCGACAGGGTGAGGTATGGCTACACCTTC
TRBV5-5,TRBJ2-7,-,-,CASSLAHGTYEQYF,TGTGCCAGCAGCTTGGCTCACGGCACTTACGAGCAGTACTTC
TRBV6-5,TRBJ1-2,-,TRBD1,CASRFDRANYGYTF,TGTGCCAGCAGATTTGACAGGGCCAACTATGGCTACACCTTC
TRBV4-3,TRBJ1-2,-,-,CASSQDTALYGYTF,TGCGCCAGCAGCCAAGATACAGCCCTCTATGGCTACACCTTC
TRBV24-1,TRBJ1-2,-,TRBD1,CATSDPGQANGYTF,TGTGCCACCAGTGATCCGGGACAGGCCAATGGCTACACCTTC
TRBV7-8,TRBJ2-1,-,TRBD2,CASSSPREGGSYNEQFF,TGTGCCAGCAGCTCCCCCCGGGAGGGGGGTTCATACAATGAGCAGTTCTTC
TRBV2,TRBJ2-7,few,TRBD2,CASRRLALYEQYF,TGTGCCAGCAGGCGACTAGCGCTATACGAGCAGTACTTC
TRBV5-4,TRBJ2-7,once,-,CASTSSYEQYF,TGTGCCAGCACCTCCAGCTACGAGCAGTACTTC
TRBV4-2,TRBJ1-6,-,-,CASSQPDRMNSPLHF,TGTGCCAGCAGCCAACCCGACCGGATGAACTCACCCCTCCACTTT
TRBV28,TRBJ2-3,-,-,CASSSLVWLTDTQYF,TGTGCCAGCAGTTCACTGGTCTGGCTCACAGATACGCAGTATTTT
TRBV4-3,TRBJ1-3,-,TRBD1,CASSQGQGHSGNTIYF,TGCGCCAGCAGCCAAGGACAGGGCCACTCTGGAAACACCATATATTTT
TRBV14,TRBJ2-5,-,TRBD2,CASSQTSGGQETQYF,TGTGCCAGCAGCCAAACTAGCGGGGGGCAAGAGACCCAGTACTTC
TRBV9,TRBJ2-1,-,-,CASSVESVINEQFF,TGTGCCAGCAGCGTAGAATCCGTCATAAATGAGCAGTTCTTC
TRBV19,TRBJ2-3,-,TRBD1,CASSIEPDRGPTDTQYF,TGTGCCAGTAGTATAGAGCCGGACAGGGGGCCCACAGATACGCAGTATTTT